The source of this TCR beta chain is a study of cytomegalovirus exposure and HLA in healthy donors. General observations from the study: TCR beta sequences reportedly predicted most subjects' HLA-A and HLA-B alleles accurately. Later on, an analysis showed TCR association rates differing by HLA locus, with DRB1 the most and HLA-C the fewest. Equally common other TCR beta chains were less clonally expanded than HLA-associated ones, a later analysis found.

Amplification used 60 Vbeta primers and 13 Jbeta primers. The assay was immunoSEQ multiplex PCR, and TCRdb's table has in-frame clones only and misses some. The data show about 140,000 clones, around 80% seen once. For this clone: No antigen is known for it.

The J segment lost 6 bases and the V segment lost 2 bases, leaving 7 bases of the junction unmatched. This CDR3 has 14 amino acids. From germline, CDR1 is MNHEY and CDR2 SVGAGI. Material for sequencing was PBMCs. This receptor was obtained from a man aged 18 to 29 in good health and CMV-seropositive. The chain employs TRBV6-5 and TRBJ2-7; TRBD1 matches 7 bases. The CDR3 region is CASSYRTGLGEQYF. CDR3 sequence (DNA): TGTGCCAGCAGTTACCGGACAGGTCTTGGCGAGCAGTACTTC.